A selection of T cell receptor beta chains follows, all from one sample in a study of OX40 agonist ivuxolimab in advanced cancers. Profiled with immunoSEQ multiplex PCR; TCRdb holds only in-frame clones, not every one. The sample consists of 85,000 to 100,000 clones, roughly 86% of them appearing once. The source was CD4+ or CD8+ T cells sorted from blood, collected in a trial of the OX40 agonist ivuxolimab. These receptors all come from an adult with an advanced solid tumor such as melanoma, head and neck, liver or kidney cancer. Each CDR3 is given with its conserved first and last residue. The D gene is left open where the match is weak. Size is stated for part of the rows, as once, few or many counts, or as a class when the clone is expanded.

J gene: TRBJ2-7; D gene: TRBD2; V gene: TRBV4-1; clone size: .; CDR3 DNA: TGCGCCAGCAGCCAAGATATCCCTAGCGGGGCACCCTTCTACGAGCAGTACTTC; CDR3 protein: CASSQDIPSGAPFYEQYF
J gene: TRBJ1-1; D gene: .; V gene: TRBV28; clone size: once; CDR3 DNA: TGTGCCAGCAGTTTATTGGGGGTAATGAACACTGAAGCTTTCTTT; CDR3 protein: CASSLLGVMNTEAFF
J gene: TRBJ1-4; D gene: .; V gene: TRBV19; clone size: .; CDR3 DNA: TGTGCCAGTAGTGAGGTTTTGGAAAAACTGTTTTTT; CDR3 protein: CASSEVLEKLFF
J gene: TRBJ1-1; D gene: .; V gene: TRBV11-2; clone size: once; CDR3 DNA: TGTGCCAGCAGCTTAGTTGGGGGCTCTGGGGCTGAAGCTTTCTTT; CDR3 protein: CASSLVGGSGAEAFF
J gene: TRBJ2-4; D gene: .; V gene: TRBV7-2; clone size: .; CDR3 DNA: TGTGCCAGCAGCTTCCACAAAAACATTCAGTACTTC; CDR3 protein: CASSFHKNIQYF
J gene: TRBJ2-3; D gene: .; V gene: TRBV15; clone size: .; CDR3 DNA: TGTGCCACCAGCAGAGATCGTGGGGCAGGGAGAGATACGCAGTATTTT; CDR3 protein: CATSRDRGAGRDTQYF
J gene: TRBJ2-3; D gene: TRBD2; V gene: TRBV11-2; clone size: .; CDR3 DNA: TGTGCCAGCAGAGCACGAGGACTAGCGGGAGTTTGGGGCACAGATACGCAGTATTTT; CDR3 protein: CASRARGLAGVWGTDTQYF
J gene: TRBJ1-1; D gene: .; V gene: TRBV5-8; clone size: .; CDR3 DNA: TGTGCCAGCAGCTTGAGGATAGGGAAAGCTTTCTTT; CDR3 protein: CASSLRIGKAFF
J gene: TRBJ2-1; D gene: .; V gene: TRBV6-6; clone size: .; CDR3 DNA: TGTGCCAGCAGGGGTAGCTCCTACAATGAGCAGTTCTTC; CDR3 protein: CASRGSSYNEQFF
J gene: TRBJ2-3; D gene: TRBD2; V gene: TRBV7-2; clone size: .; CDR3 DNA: TGTGCCAGCAGACTAGCGGGAGGCACAGATACGCAGTATTTT; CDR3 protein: CASRLAGGTDTQYF
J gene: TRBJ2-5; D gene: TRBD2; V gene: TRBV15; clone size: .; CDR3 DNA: TGTGCCACTTCGGGCGCCCGTACTAGCGGCCCTGAAGAGACCCAGTACTTC; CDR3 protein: CATSGARTSGPEETQYF
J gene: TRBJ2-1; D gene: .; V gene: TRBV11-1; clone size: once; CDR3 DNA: TGTGCCAGCAGACTTACATATGAGCAGTTCTTC; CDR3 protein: CASRLTYEQFF
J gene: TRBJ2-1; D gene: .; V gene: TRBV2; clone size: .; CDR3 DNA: TGTGCCAGCAGTGAAGCGCTTTTGGAAGCGGGTTTGCGCTCCTACAATGAGCAGTTCTTC; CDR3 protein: CASSEALLEAGLRSYNEQFF
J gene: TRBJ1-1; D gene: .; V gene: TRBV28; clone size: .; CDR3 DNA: TGTGCCAGCAGCCTCGAGACAGTTATGAACACTGAAGCTTTCTTT; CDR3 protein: CASSLETVMNTEAFF
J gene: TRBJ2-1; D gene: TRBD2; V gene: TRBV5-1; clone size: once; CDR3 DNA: TGCGCCAGCAGCCCCGGGAGGGGGCCTACTAGCGGGAGGGCCAATGAGCAGTTCTTC; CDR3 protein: CASSPGRGPTSGRANEQFF
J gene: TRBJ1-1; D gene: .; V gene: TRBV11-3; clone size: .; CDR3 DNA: TGTGCCAGCAGCTTGGGTGGGTGGACTGAAGCTTTCTTT; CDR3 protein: CASSLGGWTEAFF
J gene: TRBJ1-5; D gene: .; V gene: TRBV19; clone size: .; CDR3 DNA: TGTGCCAGTAGTGACCGGAATGATCAGCCCCAGCATTTT; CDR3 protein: CASSDRNDQPQHF
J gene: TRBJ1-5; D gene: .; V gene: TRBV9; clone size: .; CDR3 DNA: TGTGCCAGCAGCGTAGGGGGGGGCAGGGATCAGCCCCAGCATTTT; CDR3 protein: CASSVGGGRDQPQHF
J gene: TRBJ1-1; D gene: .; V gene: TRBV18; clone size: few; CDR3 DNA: TGTGCCAGCTCATCACCACAGGGAATGAACACTGAAGCTTTCTTT; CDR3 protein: CASSSPQGMNTEAFF
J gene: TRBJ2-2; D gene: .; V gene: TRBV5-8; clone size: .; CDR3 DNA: TGTGCCAGCAGCCTGCACGAGGGGTTCGCGAACACCGGGGAGCTGTTTTTT; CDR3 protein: CASSLHEGFANTGELFF
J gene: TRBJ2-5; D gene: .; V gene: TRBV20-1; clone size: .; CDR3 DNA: TGCAGTGCTAGCGGTCAAGAGACCCAGTACTTC; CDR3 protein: CSASGQETQYF
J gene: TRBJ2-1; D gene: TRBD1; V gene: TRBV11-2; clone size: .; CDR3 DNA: TGTGCCAGCAGCTTACGGGGGACAGGGCCTTCACGAGGGGAAAATGAGCAGTTCTTC; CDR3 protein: CASSLRGTGPSRGENEQFF
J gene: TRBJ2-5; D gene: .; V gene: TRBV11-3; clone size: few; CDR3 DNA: TGTGCCAGCAGCTTAGGGCAGTTGGAGGAGGAGACCCAGTACTTC; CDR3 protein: CASSLGQLEEETQYF
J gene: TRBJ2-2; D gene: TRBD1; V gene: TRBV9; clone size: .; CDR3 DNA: TGTGCCAGCAGCGAACGGGACAGGGGGACCGGGGAGCTGTTTTTT; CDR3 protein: CASSERDRGTGELFF
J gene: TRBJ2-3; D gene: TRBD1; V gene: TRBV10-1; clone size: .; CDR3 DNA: TGCGCCAGCATTAAATGGGACAGGCCCACAGATACGCAGTATTTT; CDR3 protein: CASIKWDRPTDTQYF
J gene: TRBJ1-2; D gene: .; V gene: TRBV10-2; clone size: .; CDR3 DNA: TGCGCCAGCAGTGCCCGGGAAGCCCTATATGGCTACACCTTC; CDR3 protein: CASSAREALYGYTF
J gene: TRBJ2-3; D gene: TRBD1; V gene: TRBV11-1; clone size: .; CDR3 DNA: TGTGCCAGCAGCCCAAACTCACAGGGGGCTGATACGCAGTATTTT; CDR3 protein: CASSPNSQGADTQYF
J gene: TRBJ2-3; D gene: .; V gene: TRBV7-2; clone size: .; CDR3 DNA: TGTGCCAGCAGCTTATCAGCGGGCGCAGATACGCAGTATTTT; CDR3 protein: CASSLSAGADTQYF
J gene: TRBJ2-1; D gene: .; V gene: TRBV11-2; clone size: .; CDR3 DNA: TGTGCCAGCAGCTTAGAGGGAGCGCCCTACAATGAGCAGTTCTTC; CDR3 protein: CASSLEGAPYNEQFF
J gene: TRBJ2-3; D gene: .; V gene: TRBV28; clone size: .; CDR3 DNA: TGTGCCAGCAGTTTGGCGCAGGGTGGTACAGATACGCAGTATTTT; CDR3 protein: CASSLAQGGTDTQYF
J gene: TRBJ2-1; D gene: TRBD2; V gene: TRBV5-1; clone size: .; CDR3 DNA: TGCGCCAGCTCCCAACTAGCGGGCGCCAATGAGCAGTTCTTC; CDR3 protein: CASSQLAGANEQFF
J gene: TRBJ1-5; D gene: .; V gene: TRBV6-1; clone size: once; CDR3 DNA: TGTGCCAGCAGTGATTTGGGGGGTTATCAGCCCCAGCATTTT; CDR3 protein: CASSDLGGYQPQHF
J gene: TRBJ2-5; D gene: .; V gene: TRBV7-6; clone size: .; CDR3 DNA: TGTGCCAGCAGCGGGATGGCCGAAGAGACCCAGTACTTC; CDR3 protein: CASSGMAEETQYF
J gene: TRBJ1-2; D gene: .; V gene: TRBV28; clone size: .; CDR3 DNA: TGTGCCAGCAGTTTATACGGGGGGCGCTATGGCTACACCTTC; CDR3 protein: CASSLYGGRYGYTF
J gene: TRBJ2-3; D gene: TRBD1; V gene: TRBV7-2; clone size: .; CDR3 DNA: TGTGCCAGCAGCTTATCCCCCGGGACAGGAACAGATACGCAGTATTTT; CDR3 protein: CASSLSPGTGTDTQYF
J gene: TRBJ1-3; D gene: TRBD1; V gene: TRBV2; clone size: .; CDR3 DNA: TGTGCCAGCTCGGGTCAGGGGGCTGGAAACACCATATATTTT; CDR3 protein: CASSGQGAGNTIYF
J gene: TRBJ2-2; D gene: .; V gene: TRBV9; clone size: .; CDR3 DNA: TGTGCCAGCAGCGGGGGACTGGGGACCGGGGAGCTGTTTTTT; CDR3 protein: CASSGGLGTGELFF